The rows below give T cell receptor beta chains drawn from one sample of a study of blood T cells in healthy people across ages. One entry per CDR3 protein, called by TCRdb with MiXCR from the 5' RACE reads. The sample consists of 1,500,000 or so distinct CDR3 sequences, approximately 60% of them appearing once. What was sequenced was blood. These receptors all stem from a man aged 18 to 35 in good health. CDR3s include the opening cysteine and the closing phenylalanine or tryptophan. The D gene is left open where the match is weak. A clone size is listed for some rows: how often the clone was seen (once, few, many), or a class if it is expanded.

v_call: TRBV4-2; j_call: TRBJ2-2; d_call: NA; clone_size: NA; cdr3_nt: TGTGCCAGCAGCCAGTCGCAGCCCTTGAACACCGGGGAGCTGTTTTTT; cdr3_aa: CASSQSQPLNTGELFF
v_call: TRBV7-2; j_call: TRBJ2-7; d_call: NA; clone_size: once; cdr3_nt: TGTGCCAGCAGCCCTCGAGTAGCACGAGCCTACGAGCAGTACTTC; cdr3_aa: CASSPRVARAYEQYF
v_call: TRBV5-1; j_call: TRBJ2-7; d_call: TRBD2; clone_size: few; cdr3_nt: TGCGCCAGCAGCTTAGGGCTGGGACTAGCGGCAACCTACGAGCAGTACTTC; cdr3_aa: CASSLGLGLAATYEQYF
v_call: TRBV2; j_call: TRBJ2-5; d_call: NA; clone_size: few; cdr3_nt: TGTGCCAGCAGTGACGGCCAAGAGACCCAGTACTTC; cdr3_aa: CASSDGQETQYF
v_call: TRBV7-6; j_call: TRBJ2-7; d_call: NA; clone_size: NA; cdr3_nt: TGTGCCAGCAGCCATAATCGAGGCGGGACACGAGATTACGAGCAGTACTTC; cdr3_aa: CASSHNRGGTRDYEQYF
v_call: TRBV27; j_call: TRBJ2-7; d_call: TRBD2; clone_size: NA; cdr3_nt: TGTGCCAGCAGTCCTTGGGGGACTACCTACGAGCAGTACTTC; cdr3_aa: CASSPWGTTYEQYF
v_call: TRBV29-1; j_call: TRBJ2-2; d_call: NA; clone_size: NA; cdr3_nt: TGCAGCGTTGATCCTCGGGGTGTCGGGGAGCTGTTTTTT; cdr3_aa: CSVDPRGVGELFF
v_call: TRBV12-3/TRBV12-4; j_call: TRBJ2-1; d_call: NA; clone_size: NA; cdr3_nt: TGTGCCAGCAGTTTAGAACCGTTCAATGAGCAGTTCTTC; cdr3_aa: CASSLEPFNEQFF
v_call: TRBV12-3/TRBV12-4; j_call: TRBJ2-1; d_call: TRBD2; clone_size: few; cdr3_nt: TGTGCCAGCAGTCCCTGGACTAGCGGGAGTGTATATGAGCAGTTCTTC; cdr3_aa: CASSPWTSGSVYEQFF
v_call: TRBV11-2; j_call: TRBJ2-7; d_call: NA; clone_size: NA; cdr3_nt: TGTGCCAGCAGCTTAGATGAGGGGAGCCCCTACGAGCAGTACTTC; cdr3_aa: CASSLDEGSPYEQYF
v_call: TRBV20-1; j_call: TRBJ2-7; d_call: TRBD2; clone_size: NA; cdr3_nt: TGCAGTGCTAGAGAGGCTAGCGGTGTATCCGAGCAGTACTTC; cdr3_aa: CSAREASGVSEQYF
v_call: TRBV20-1; j_call: TRBJ2-5; d_call: TRBD1; clone_size: NA; cdr3_nt: TGCAGTGCTAGGGACAGGGACAGGAGACAAGAGACCCAGTACTTC; cdr3_aa: CSARDRDRRQETQYF
v_call: TRBV5-5; j_call: TRBJ1-4; d_call: NA; clone_size: NA; cdr3_nt: TGTGCCAGCAGCCCCACCCACCGCGAGGGAGAAAAACTGTTTTTT; cdr3_aa: CASSPTHREGEKLFF
v_call: TRBV5-1; j_call: TRBJ1-2; d_call: NA; clone_size: NA; cdr3_nt: TGCGCCAGCAGCTTAGGAGCTAACACCTATGGCTACACCTTC; cdr3_aa: CASSLGANTYGYTF
v_call: TRBV4-2; j_call: TRBJ2-3; d_call: TRBD2; clone_size: NA; cdr3_nt: TGTGCCAGCAGCCTGGTGGGACTAGCGGGAGCTCCCCCTAGCACAGATACGCAGTATTTT; cdr3_aa: CASSLVGLAGAPPSTDTQYF
v_call: TRBV9; j_call: TRBJ2-1; d_call: NA; clone_size: NA; cdr3_nt: TGTGCCAGCAGCCCCCCCCGCGCGTCTAATGAGCAGTTCTTC; cdr3_aa: CASSPPRASNEQFF
v_call: TRBV23-1; j_call: TRBJ1-5; d_call: TRBD1; clone_size: NA; cdr3_nt: TGCGCCAGCAGTCAAGGGACAGGGGTAACTCAGCCCCAGCATTTT; cdr3_aa: CASSQGTGVTQPQHF
v_call: TRBV7-9; j_call: TRBJ2-3; d_call: TRBD1; clone_size: NA; cdr3_nt: TGTGCCAGCAGCCCCTTACAGGGGGCCATCAGCGATACGCAGTATTTT; cdr3_aa: CASSPLQGAISDTQYF
v_call: TRBV12-3/TRBV12-4; j_call: TRBJ1-6; d_call: NA; clone_size: few; cdr3_nt: TGTGCCAGCAGCTTGGAGTCTAATTCACCCCTCCACTTT; cdr3_aa: CASSLESNSPLHF
v_call: TRBV7-7; j_call: TRBJ2-1; d_call: NA; clone_size: few; cdr3_nt: TGTGCCAGCAGCTTAGGTCGTGGGGGGCATGAGCAGTTCTTC; cdr3_aa: CASSLGRGGHEQFF
v_call: TRBV5-6; j_call: TRBJ1-5; d_call: NA; clone_size: few; cdr3_nt: TGTGCCAGCAGCTACGGAGGGTGGACAGCCGGTCAGCCCCAGCATTTT; cdr3_aa: CASSYGGWTAGQPQHF
v_call: TRBV6-2/TRBV6-3; j_call: TRBJ2-5; d_call: TRBD1; clone_size: NA; cdr3_nt: TGTGCCAGCAGCTACGGGGACAGGGGTAATCGAGAGACCCAGTACTTC; cdr3_aa: CASSYGDRGNRETQYF
v_call: TRBV12-3/TRBV12-4; j_call: TRBJ1-3; d_call: NA; clone_size: NA; cdr3_nt: TGTGCCAGCAGTTGGGACCTTGGAAACACCATATATTTT; cdr3_aa: CASSWDLGNTIYF
v_call: TRBV20-1; j_call: TRBJ1-1; d_call: NA; clone_size: few; cdr3_nt: TGCAGTGCCAGAGGACAGCAGGACACTGAAGCTTTCTTT; cdr3_aa: CSARGQQDTEAFF
v_call: TRBV10-2; j_call: TRBJ1-2; d_call: NA; clone_size: once; cdr3_nt: TGCGCCAGCAGTGACCCTGCATTACAGGATCATGGCTACACCTTC; cdr3_aa: CASSDPALQDHGYTF
v_call: TRBV29-1; j_call: TRBJ2-3; d_call: NA; clone_size: NA; cdr3_nt: TGCGGCGTTCACACAGATACGCAGTATTTT; cdr3_aa: CGVHTDTQYF
v_call: TRBV20-1; j_call: TRBJ2-5; d_call: TRBD2; clone_size: few; cdr3_nt: TGCAGTGCTTACGACAAAGCGGGAGGTCGGGAGACCCAGTACTTC; cdr3_aa: CSAYDKAGGRETQYF
v_call: TRBV4-1; j_call: TRBJ2-7; d_call: NA; clone_size: few; cdr3_nt: TGCGCCAGCAGCCAAGTGCCAGGGAGCACCTACGAGCAGTACTTC; cdr3_aa: CASSQVPGSTYEQYF
v_call: TRBV12-3/TRBV12-4; j_call: TRBJ2-1; d_call: NA; clone_size: NA; cdr3_nt: TGTGCCAGCAGTTTAGCGGGAGTGTGGTACAATGAGCAGTTCTTC; cdr3_aa: CASSLAGVWYNEQFF
v_call: TRBV10-1; j_call: TRBJ2-1; d_call: NA; clone_size: NA; cdr3_nt: TGCGCCAGCAGGGCTATCCTAACTAATGAGCAGTTCTTC; cdr3_aa: CASRAILTNEQFF
v_call: TRBV15; j_call: TRBJ2-1; d_call: NA; clone_size: few; cdr3_nt: TGTGCCACCAGCAGAGATAGAGGACTTGAGGAGCAGTTCTTC; cdr3_aa: CATSRDRGLEEQFF
v_call: TRBV7-2; j_call: TRBJ1-2; d_call: NA; clone_size: NA; cdr3_nt: TGTGCCAGCAGCTCCACCCGGGCAGCCTTTAGCGGCTACACCTTC; cdr3_aa: CASSSTRAAFSGYTF
v_call: TRBV18; j_call: TRBJ2-1; d_call: TRBD2; clone_size: NA; cdr3_nt: TGTGCCAGCTCATCGACTAGCGGAACAACCAATGAGCAGTTCTTC; cdr3_aa: CASSSTSGTTNEQFF
v_call: TRBV19; j_call: TRBJ2-7; d_call: NA; clone_size: NA; cdr3_nt: TGTGCCAGTACAAAGGACACCTTTTACGAGCAGTACTTC; cdr3_aa: CASTKDTFYEQYF
v_call: TRBV6-6; j_call: TRBJ1-4; d_call: TRBD1; clone_size: NA; cdr3_nt: TGTGCCAGCGGTTCACAGGGGGCGCTTAGTAAGGTGTTTTTT; cdr3_aa: CASGSQGALSKVFF
v_call: TRBV29-1; j_call: TRBJ2-3; d_call: NA; clone_size: few; cdr3_nt: TGCAGCGTTTCGGAAGCCCTTGGGGATACGCAGTATTTT; cdr3_aa: CSVSEALGDTQYF
v_call: TRBV20-1; j_call: TRBJ1-1; d_call: TRBD1; clone_size: few; cdr3_nt: TGCAGTGCTAGTCCGGGACAGATGAACACTGAAGCTTTCTTT; cdr3_aa: CSASPGQMNTEAFF
v_call: TRBV5-1; j_call: TRBJ2-5; d_call: NA; clone_size: NA; cdr3_nt: TGCGCCAGCTGGGGGACCCAGTACTTC; cdr3_aa: CASWGTQYF
v_call: TRBV25-1; j_call: TRBJ1-5; d_call: NA; clone_size: few; cdr3_nt: TGTGCCAGCAGTGAATACGGGGGCGATGGCAATCAGCCCCAGCATTTT; cdr3_aa: CASSEYGGDGNQPQHF
v_call: TRBV20-1; j_call: TRBJ1-5; d_call: NA; clone_size: NA; cdr3_nt: TGCAGTGCTAGAGGCCAGAGGGGTGGCAATCAGCCCCAGCATTTT; cdr3_aa: CSARGQRGGNQPQHF
v_call: TRBV4-2; j_call: TRBJ2-5; d_call: NA; clone_size: NA; cdr3_nt: TGTGCCAGCAGCCAATTATCCACCCCTGTGTTCCCCGGGACCGACAGTGGGGAGACCCAGTACTTC; cdr3_aa: CASSQLSTPVFPGTDSGETQYF
v_call: TRBV27; j_call: TRBJ2-5; d_call: TRBD2; clone_size: NA; cdr3_nt: TGTGCCAGCAGTTTCCTGGGGGGGAGGGCCATATATGAGCAGTACTTC; cdr3_aa: CASSFLGGRAIYEQYF